The T cell receptor (beta chain) described here comes from a study of blood T cell repertoires in COVID-19 (dated by TCRdb to 2019 to 2021). About the study as a whole: The collaborator samples originated in the United States, Italy and Spain and spanned the acute and convalescent phases of COVID-19. The prospective study material was composed of cDNA or gDNA derived from T cells, B-cell-depleted T cells, or PBMCs. Subjects who had been exposed to COVID-19, were actively infected with it, or had recovered from it provided the deeply sampled blood TCRbeta repertoires that made up the dataset. The repertoires were released in a freely available public database intended as a resource for research on the immune response to SARS-CoV-2. Samples came from the ongoing ImmuneRACE study (first 160 participants) plus 1,254 subjects from 6 global collaborators. A de-identified subject ID, COVID-19 status, age in years and sex were almost always included in the sample metadata. HLA class I and class II types, where available, came from metadata supplied by the sample provider rather than from assay-based typing.

The count of this clone is one. Its target antigen remains unknown. Per-nucleotide qualities are absent, and no much larger clonotype sits a single base away. TCRbeta CDR3 regions were amplified from genomic DNA by means of the immunoSEQ Assay, a bias-controlled multiplex PCR. The source study handled its data this way. The number of nucleated cells in each sample was estimated by amplification of reference gene primers within the assay. To quantify the absolute abundance of each unique TCRbeta CDR3 rearrangement, sequence reads were collapsed and filtered. Productive Simpson clonality was computed per sample as the square root of Simpson's diversity index over productive rearrangements. TCRdb limited this immuneACCESS table to in-frame rearrangements with V and J called. A share of clones is missing; checked studies link under half to unresolved V genes, and the rest is unexplained. V and J calls and clone size are as listed in that table; D and trimming were resolved from the DNA. This sample has about 160,000 clones in its table, and roughly 87% of those were observed once. Approximately 4.1% of the sample is taken by the ten largest.

The study at large found these results: Clinical and demographic metadata were provided uncurated, with the amount varying by source and participant.

In the germline V gene, CDR1 corresponds to SGHRS and CDR2 to YFSETQ. There are 17 amino acids in the CDR3, from cysteine to phenylalanine inclusive. This entry keeps only the CDR3 DNA: 51 bases, framed from base 1. Between the V and J ends, shortened by 2 bases and 0 bases respectively, the junction contains 16 bases. A second Seattle source provided samples from volunteer blood donors who had recovered from COVID-19. Whole blood was collected in K2EDTA tubes by collaborating institutions according to the institutions' own protocols. For TCRbeta analysis, collaborators shipped samples in one of three forms: frozen whole blood, isolated PBMCs, or DNA extracted from either of those sample types.

Sequencing used peripheral blood. The TCR sequence derives from a woman aged 60-75 years who had recovered from COVID-19. The rearranged chain carries TRBV5-1 and TRBJ2-3; 6 matching bases give a weak D call of TRBD2. The CDR3 reads as follows: CASSLTGTSPSTDTQYF. At the DNA level, the sequence is TGCGCCAGCAGCTTAACCGGGACTTCACCTAGCACAGATACGCAGTATTTT.